Described below is a single T cell receptor (beta chain) sequence and its context. Its antigen specificity is not known. No much larger clonotype is one base removed from it; base qualities were not supplied. The data were taken from a study of graft-versus-host responses after intestinal transplantation (TCRdb year 2021). The study in broad terms: The transplants that recipients got were multivisceral, liver-intestinal, or isolated intestinal. Anti-thymocyte globulin induction was given to all recipients, followed by maintenance tacrolimus and steroids for two to three years. Bulk TCR-beta CDR3 sequencing was used to track graft-versus-host and host-versus-graft alloreactive T cell clones in the graft, circulation and bone marrow after intestinal transplantation. Alloreactive clones were identified by sequencing pre-transplant mixed lymphocyte reaction products and comparing these products with unstimulated pre-transplant donor and recipient T cells. Of the roughly 24 intestinal transplant recipients enrolled in the cohort, one of whom was a retransplant, a few patients without pretransplant specimens were excluded. Donor T cell macrochimerism was defined as a peak of at least 4% donor T cells among recipient peripheral blood mononuclear cells. Rather than going through the commercial service, samples from three later patients were sequenced in-house on an Illumina MiSeq and processed with MiXCR. What the work shows at the level of the full study, not this receptor alone: Early after transplant, peak levels of circulating GvH clones were found to be associated with declines in HvG clones. Patients with donor T cell macrochimerism had high GvH to HvG T cell clonal ratios in their allografts. GvH clones turned up in recipient bone marrow, with some appearing earlier in ileal mucosa or blood, a pattern consistent with an intestinal mucosal origin. The relatively low number and heterogeneity of intestinal transplant patients limited the conclusions.

Library preparation was by the immunoSEQ multiplex PCR assay. Adaptive Biotechnologies carried out high-throughput TCR-beta CDR3 sequencing of genomic DNA for most patients. Concerning the study's data processing: TCR sequencing data for around 19 patients were retrieved from Adaptive's ImmunoSEQ software; a few other patients were processed with MiXCR and VDJtools. CDR3 nucleotide sequences shared by donor and recipient were removed because the origin of these sequences could not be assigned. At least 2-fold expansion over unstimulated cells and a minimum CFSE-low frequency of 0.002% (template counts) or 0.001% (read counts) were required for clones to be classified as alloreactive. A clone was considered mappable if detected in the sequenced pre-transplant spleen, lymph node, or MLR CFSE-low populations of the donor or recipient. The cumulative frequency of alloreactive clones was calculated as a percentage of all sequences, weighted by copy number. This immuneACCESS table, as held by TCRdb, lists in-frame sequences with V and J called but not all clones. Of the missing ones, under half trace to an unresolved V gene in checked studies; the others have no known cause. The V and J calls and clone size were taken over from that table, and D and trimming were inferred from the DNA. The sample table records about 25,000 clones; around 94% of these occur just once. Approximately 0.5% of the sample rests with the top ten.

CDR1 and CDR2 are drawn from the germline V gene: KGHSH, LQKENI. The V end loses 3 bases and the J end loses 3 bases, and a stretch of 8 bases separates them. Including cysteine and phenylalanine, the CDR3 has 14 amino acids. Only the CDR3 part of the read is kept: 42 bases, read in frame from the first base. Blood samples were collected up to 4 times in the first month after transplant and then at least monthly when available. The sample was PBMCs, taken 156 days after intestinal transplant. The rearranged chain carries TRBV18 and TRBJ1-4, with a tentative D gene TRBD1 over 5 matching bases. This receptor was obtained from a human patient who received an intestinal transplant, so some T cells may come from the graft donor. CDR3 loop: CASSPRAANEKLFF. The sequenced DNA: TGTGCCAGCTCACCCAGGGCAGCTAATGAAAAACTGTTTTTT.